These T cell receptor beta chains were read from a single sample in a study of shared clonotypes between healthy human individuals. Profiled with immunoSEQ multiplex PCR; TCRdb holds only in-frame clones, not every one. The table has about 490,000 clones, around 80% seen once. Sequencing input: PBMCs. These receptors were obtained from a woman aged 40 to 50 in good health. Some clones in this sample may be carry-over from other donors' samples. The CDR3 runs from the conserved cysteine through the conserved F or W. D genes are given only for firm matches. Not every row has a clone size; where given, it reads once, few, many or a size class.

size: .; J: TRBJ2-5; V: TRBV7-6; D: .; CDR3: CASSLSPLDGTQYF; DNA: TGTGCCAGCAGCTTAAGCCCACTAGACGGGACCCAGTACTTC
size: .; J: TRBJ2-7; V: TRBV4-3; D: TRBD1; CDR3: CASSQARQGAYEQYF; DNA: TGCGCCAGCAGCCAAGCCCGACAGGGGGCCTACGAGCAGTACTTC
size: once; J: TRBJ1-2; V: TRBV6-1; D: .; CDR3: CASSEALLNQAYGYTF; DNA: TGTGCCAGCAGTGAAGCGCTTCTTAATCAGGCCTATGGCTACACCTTC
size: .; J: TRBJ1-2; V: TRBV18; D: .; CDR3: CASSPDKWSLHNGEEDYTF; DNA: TGTGCCAGCTCACCGGACAAGTGGAGCCTTCACAATGGCGAAGAAGACTACACCTTC
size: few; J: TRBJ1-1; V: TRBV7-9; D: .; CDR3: CASSLNTEAFF; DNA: TGTGCCAGCAGCTTGAACACTGAAGCTTTCTTT
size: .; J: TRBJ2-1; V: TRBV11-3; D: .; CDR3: CASSLTGRSYNEQFF; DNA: TGTGCCAGCAGCCTCACAGGGCGCTCCTACAATGAGCAGTTCTTC
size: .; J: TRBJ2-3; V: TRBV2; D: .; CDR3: CASSEYGTSTDTQYF; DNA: TGTGCCAGCAGTGAATACGGGACTAGCACAGATACGCAGTATTTT
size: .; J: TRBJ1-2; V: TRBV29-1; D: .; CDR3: CSVPTENGYTF; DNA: TGCAGCGTTCCGACAGAGAATGGCTACACCTTC
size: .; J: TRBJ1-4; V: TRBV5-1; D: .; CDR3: CASSLDATNEKLFF; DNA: TGCGCCAGCAGCTTAGACGCAACTAATGAAAAACTGTTTTTT
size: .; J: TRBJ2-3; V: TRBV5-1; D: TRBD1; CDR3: CASSFRGRTDTQYF; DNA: TGCGCCAGCAGCTTCAGGGGGCGGACAGATACGCAGTATTTT
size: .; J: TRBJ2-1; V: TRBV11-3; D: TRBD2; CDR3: CASSLGSGRANEQFF; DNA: TGTGCCAGCAGCTTGGGTAGCGGGAGAGCCAATGAGCAGTTCTTC
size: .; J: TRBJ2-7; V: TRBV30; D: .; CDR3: CAWSVFSGGSYEQYF; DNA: TGTGCCTGGAGTGTATTTAGCGGCGGCTCCTACGAGCAGTACTTC
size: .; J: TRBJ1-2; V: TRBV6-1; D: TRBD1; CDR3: CASRGDRGLGGYTF; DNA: TGTGCCAGCAGAGGAGACAGGGGGCTTGGTGGCTACACCTTC
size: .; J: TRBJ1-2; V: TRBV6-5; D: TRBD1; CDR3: CAISESGQGGYTF; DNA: TGTGCCATCAGTGAGTCGGGACAGGGGGGCTACACCTTC
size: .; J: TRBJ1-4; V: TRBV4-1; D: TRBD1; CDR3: CASSQWAGTDNEKLFF; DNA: TGCGCCAGCAGTCAATGGGCCGGGACAGACAATGAAAAACTGTTTTTT
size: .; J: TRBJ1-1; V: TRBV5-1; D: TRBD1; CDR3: CASSFRTGGATEAFF; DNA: TGCGCCAGCAGCTTCCGTACAGGGGGCGCGACTGAAGCTTTCTTT
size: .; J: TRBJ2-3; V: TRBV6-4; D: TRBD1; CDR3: CASSEGQGDTDTQYF; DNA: TGTGCCAGCAGTGAGGGACAGGGAGACACAGATACGCAGTATTTT
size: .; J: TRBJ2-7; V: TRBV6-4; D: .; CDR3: CASGVKAGASSYEQYF; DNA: TGTGCCAGCGGTGTTAAAGCAGGGGCTAGTTCCTACGAGCAGTACTTC
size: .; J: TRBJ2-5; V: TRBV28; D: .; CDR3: CASSLGLYQETQYF; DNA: TGTGCCAGCAGTTTAGGACTGTACCAAGAGACCCAGTACTTC
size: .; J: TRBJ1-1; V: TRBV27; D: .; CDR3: CASSLARVTEAFF; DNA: TGTGCCAGCAGTTTAGCCAGGGTCACTGAAGCTTTCTTT
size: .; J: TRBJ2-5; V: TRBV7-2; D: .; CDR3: CASSRKQGQETQYF; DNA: TGTGCCAGCAGCCGTAAACAGGGCCAAGAGACCCAGTACTTC
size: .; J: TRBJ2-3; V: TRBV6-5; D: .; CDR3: CATIASGGTDTQYF; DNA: TGTGCCACCATAGCCTCCGGGGGCACAGATACGCAGTATTTT
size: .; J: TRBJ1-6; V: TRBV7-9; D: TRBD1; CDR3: CASSSQGGNSPLHF; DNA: TGTGCCAGCAGCTCCCAGGGGGGGAATTCACCCCTCCACTTT
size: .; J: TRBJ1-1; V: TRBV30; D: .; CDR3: CAWSGQLNTEAFF; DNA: TGTGCCTGGAGCGGACAGTTGAACACTGAAGCTTTCTTT
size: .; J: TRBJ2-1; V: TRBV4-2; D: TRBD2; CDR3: CASSQVVLAGVNEQFF; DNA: TGTGCCAGCAGCCAAGTAGTACTAGCGGGAGTCAATGAGCAGTTCTTC
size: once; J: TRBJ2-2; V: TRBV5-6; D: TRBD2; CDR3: CASSGGTSGSSGELFF; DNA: TGTGCCAGCAGCGGGGGGACTAGCGGGAGTTCCGGGGAGCTGTTTTTT
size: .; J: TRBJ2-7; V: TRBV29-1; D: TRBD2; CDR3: CSVPVAGGLDEQYF; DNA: TGCAGCGTTCCGGTAGCGGGAGGACTCGACGAGCAGTACTTC
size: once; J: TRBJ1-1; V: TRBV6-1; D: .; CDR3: CASSERWGADEAFF; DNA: TGTGCCAGCAGTGAACGTTGGGGTGCCGATGAAGCTTTCTTT
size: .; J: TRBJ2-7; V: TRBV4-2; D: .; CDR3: CASSQGMDEQYF; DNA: TGTGCCAGCAGCCAAGGGATGGACGAGCAGTACTTC
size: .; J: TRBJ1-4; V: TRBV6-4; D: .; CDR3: CASEARSRADEKLFF; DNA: TGTGCCAGCGAAGCCAGATCGAGGGCTGATGAAAAACTGTTTTTT
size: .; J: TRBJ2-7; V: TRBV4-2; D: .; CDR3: CASSRGGGPYEQYF; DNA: TGTGCCAGCAGCCGGGGTGGCGGACCCTACGAGCAGTACTTC